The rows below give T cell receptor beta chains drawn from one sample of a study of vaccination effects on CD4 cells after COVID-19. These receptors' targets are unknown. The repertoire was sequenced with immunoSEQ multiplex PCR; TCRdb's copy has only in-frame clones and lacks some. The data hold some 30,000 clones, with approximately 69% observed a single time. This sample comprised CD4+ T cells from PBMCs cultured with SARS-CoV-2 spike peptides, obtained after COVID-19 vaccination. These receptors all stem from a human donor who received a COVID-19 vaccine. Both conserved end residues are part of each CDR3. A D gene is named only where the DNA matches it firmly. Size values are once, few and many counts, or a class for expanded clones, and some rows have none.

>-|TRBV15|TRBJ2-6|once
TGTGCCACCAGCAGAGAAGGGGGTACTGGGGCCAACGTCCTGACTTTC
CATSREGGTGANVLTF
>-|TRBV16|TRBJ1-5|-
TGTGCCAGCAGCCGGACGAGGGGCAATCAGCCCCAGCATTTT
CASSRTRGNQPQHF
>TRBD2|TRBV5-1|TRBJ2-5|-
TGCGCCAGCAGCTTGGGACCGGGAGGGCAAGAGACCCAGTACTTC
CASSLGPGGQETQYF
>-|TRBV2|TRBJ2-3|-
TGTGCCAGCATGGGAACGACTAGCACAGATACGCAGTATTTT
CASMGTTSTDTQYF
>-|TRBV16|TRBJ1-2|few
TGTGCCAGCAGCTCACCGGGACACCGACCCGGGGGCTACACCTTC
CASSSPGHRPGGYTF
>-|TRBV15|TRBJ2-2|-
TGTGCCACCAGCAGAGATGACCGCTTCCCCGGGGAGCTGTTTTTT
CATSRDDRFPGELFF
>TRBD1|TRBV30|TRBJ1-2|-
TGTGCCTGGAGTCTCCGGACAGGCTATGGCTACACCTTC
CAWSLRTGYGYTF
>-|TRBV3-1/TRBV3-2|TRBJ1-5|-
TGTGCCAGCAGCCAAAGTCGCCGGGGGGGCAATCAGCCCCAGCATTTT
CASSQSRRGGNQPQHF
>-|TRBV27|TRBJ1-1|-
TGTGCCAGCCGCCAACAGGGAGGGACTGAAGCTTTCTTT
CASRQQGGTEAFF
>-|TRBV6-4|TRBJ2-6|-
TGTGCCAGCAGTGGATCGGGGGCCCCCTCTGGGGCCAACGTCCTGACTTTC
CASSGSGAPSGANVLTF
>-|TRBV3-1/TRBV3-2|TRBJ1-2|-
TGTGCCAGCAGCCAACTCGACAGGCCGGGCTATGGCTACACCTTC
CASSQLDRPGYGYTF
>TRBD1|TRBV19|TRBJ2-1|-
TGTGCCAGTAGTATCGCGGGACAGGGGTTAGGCAATGAGCAGTTCTTC
CASSIAGQGLGNEQFF
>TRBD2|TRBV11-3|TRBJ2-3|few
TGTGCCAGCAGCCCCCGTAAGACTAGCGGGGGGTGGGAGGCAGATACGCAGTATTTT
CASSPRKTSGGWEADTQYF
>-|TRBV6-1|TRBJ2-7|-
TGTGCCAGCAGTGAACACCAGGGTAAAGGCTACGAGCAGTACTTC
CASSEHQGKGYEQYF
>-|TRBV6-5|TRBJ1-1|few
TGTGCCAGCAGGGCAGGGGTTATCGACACTGAAGCTTTCTTT
CASRAGVIDTEAFF
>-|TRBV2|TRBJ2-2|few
TGTGCCAGCAGAGCCACTAGCTTCGGGGAGCTGTTTTTT
CASRATSFGELFF
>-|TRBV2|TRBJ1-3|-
TGTGCCAGCAGTGTAGAGGTTGAATCACACACCATATATTTT
CASSVEVESHTIYF
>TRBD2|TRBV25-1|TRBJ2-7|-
TGTGCCAGCAGTGCGGGGGGGGGAGCCTACGAGCAGTACTTC
CASSAGGGAYEQYF
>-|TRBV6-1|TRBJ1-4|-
TGTGCCAGCAGTGAATTAGGGTTAACTAATGAAAAACTGTTTTTT
CASSELGLTNEKLFF
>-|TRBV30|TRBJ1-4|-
TGTGCCTGGAGTGTAGCGACAACTAATGAAAAACTGTTTTTT
CAWSVATTNEKLFF
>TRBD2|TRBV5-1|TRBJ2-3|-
TGCGCCAGCAGCAAAGGGACTAGCGGGAGGCGAGATACGCAGTATTTT
CASSKGTSGRRDTQYF
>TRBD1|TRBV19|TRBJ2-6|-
TGTGCCAGTAGGCAAGGGGGCTATGGGGCCAACGTCCTGACTTTC
CASRQGGYGANVLTF
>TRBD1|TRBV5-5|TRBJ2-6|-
TGTGCCAGCAGCATAGGGACAGGGTCCTCTGGGGCCAACGTCCTGACTTTC
CASSIGTGSSGANVLTF
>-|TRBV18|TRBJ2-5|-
TGTGCCAGCTCACCAAGTTCGGGGCTCGCAGGGGTAAAGACCCAGTACTTC
CASSPSSGLAGVKTQYF
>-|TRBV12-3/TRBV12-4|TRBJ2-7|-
TGTGCCAGCAGTTTAAGCCGAGCCTACGAGCAGTACTTC
CASSLSRAYEQYF
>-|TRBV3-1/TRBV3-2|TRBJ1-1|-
TGTGCCAGCAGCCAAGATCCCGACACAGTGAACACTGAAGCTTTCTTT
CASSQDPDTVNTEAFF
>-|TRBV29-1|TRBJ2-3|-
TGCAGCGTTGAGGAAGGCGGGCGCGCAGATACGCAGTATTTT
CSVEEGGRADTQYF
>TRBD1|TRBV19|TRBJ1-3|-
TGTGCCAGTAGTACAGGACAGGGGGCCCTAGGAAACACCATATATTTT
CASSTGQGALGNTIYF
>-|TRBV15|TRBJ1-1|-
TGTGCCACCAGCAGAGATCGCGCTGCGGGTGAAGCTTTCTTT
CATSRDRAAGEAFF
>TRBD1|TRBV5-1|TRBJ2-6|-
TGCGCCAGCAGCTTGGTAGGGACAGGGTTCGCTGGGGCCAACGTCCTGACTTTC
CASSLVGTGFAGANVLTF
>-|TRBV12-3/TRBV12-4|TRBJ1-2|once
TGTGCCAGCAGTTTAGGGGACATGATGAATATTTACTTC
CASSLGDMMNIYF
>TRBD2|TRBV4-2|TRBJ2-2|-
TGTGCCAGCAGCCAAGTTACCGGACTAGCGGGGGGGAACACCGGGGAGCTGTTTTTT
CASSQVTGLAGGNTGELFF
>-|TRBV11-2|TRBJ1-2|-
TGTGCCAGCAGCTCTTCTGGGGGTAACTATGGCTACACCTTC
CASSSSGGNYGYTF
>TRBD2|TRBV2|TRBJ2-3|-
TGTGCCAGCAGAATCCTAGCGGGGGGCACAGATACGCAGTATTTT
CASRILAGGTDTQYF
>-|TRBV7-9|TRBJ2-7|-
TGTGCCAGCAGCCGGTTAGGTGGCGAGCAGTACTTC
CASSRLGGEQYF
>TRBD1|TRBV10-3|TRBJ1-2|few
TGTGCCATCAGTGGTTGGGACAGGCTTGCCTATGGCTACACCTTC
CAISGWDRLAYGYTF
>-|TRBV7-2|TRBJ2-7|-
TGTGCCAGCAGCTCCCAGGGCTCGGAGCCCTCCTACGAGCAGTACTTC
CASSSQGSEPSYEQYF
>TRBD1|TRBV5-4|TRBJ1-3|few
TGTGCCAGCAGCACCCGGGACAGAGGAAACACCATATATTTT
CASSTRDRGNTIYF
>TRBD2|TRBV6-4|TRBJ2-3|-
TGTGCCAGCAGTCCGACTAGCGGGGCTACAGATACGCAGTATTTT
CASSPTSGATDTQYF
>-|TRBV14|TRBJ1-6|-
TGTGCCAGCAGCCAAGGACATAATTCACCCCTCCACTTT
CASSQGHNSPLHF
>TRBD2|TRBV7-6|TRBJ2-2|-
TGTGCCAGCAGCTTAGTAGGAACTAGCGGGGGGCTCCTCACCGGGGAGCTGTTTTTT
CASSLVGTSGGLLTGELFF
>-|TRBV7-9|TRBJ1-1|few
TGTGCCAGCAGCTTGGCGGGGAACACTGAAGCTTTCTTT
CASSLAGNTEAFF
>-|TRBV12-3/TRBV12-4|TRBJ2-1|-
TGTGCCAGCAGTTTACAGACTACCAATGAGCAGTTCTTC
CASSLQTTNEQFF
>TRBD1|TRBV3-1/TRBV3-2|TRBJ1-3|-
TGTGCCAGCAGCCAGACAGGGTTAGGGAGCTCTGGAAACACCATATATTTT
CASSQTGLGSSGNTIYF
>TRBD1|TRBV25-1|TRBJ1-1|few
TGTGCCAGCAACGAGGGGGCGGGGACTGAAGCTTTCTTT
CASNEGAGTEAFF
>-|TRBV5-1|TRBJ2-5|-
TGCGCCAGCAGCACTAAAATTGGCAGGGTGAGGGTCCAAGAGACCCAGTACTTC
CASSTKIGRVRVQETQYF
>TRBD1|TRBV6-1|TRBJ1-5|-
TGTGCCAGCAGTGAGAGGGGGCGGATTAATCAGCCCCAGCATTTT
CASSERGRINQPQHF
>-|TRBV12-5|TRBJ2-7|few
TGTGCTAGTGGCCCAAGGGGGAAGGGAGACTCCTACGAGCAGTACTTC
CASGPRGKGDSYEQYF
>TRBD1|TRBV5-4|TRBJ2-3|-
TGTGCCAGCAGCTTACAGGGGAGCACAGATACGCAGTATTTT
CASSLQGSTDTQYF
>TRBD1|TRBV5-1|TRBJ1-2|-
TGCGCCAGCAGCACAGGGGGGACCACTAACTATGGCTACACCTTC
CASSTGGTTNYGYTF